This T cell receptor (beta chain) was obtained from a study of T cells after yellow fever vaccination. Between the trimmed V and J ends, which lost 0 bases and 7 bases, there was a span of 10 bases. Looked up from germline, CDR1 is SGHKS and CDR2 is YYEKEE (reference sequence). The CDR3 has 14 amino acids. Overall study results and limits: Researchers noted that a small share of clonotypes showed up in both CD4 and CD8 compartments.

This clonotype has only one observation. As yet, its antigen is unknown. In TCRdb, the 5' RACE reads were re-called with MiXCR into one record per CDR3 protein. Counted here are about 330,000 distinct CDR3 sequences, around 8.1% occurring once; the ten biggest clones make up approximately 18%. The chain combines TRBV5-5 with TRBJ2-2; maybe TRBD1 (6 bases). The receptor comes from a man aged 18 to 30 who received the YFV17D yellow fever vaccine. The sequences come from PBMCs, collected about 49 days after the first yellow fever vaccination. The CDR3 loop is CASSLDRAYGELFF. Here the CDR3 DNA reads TGTGCCAGCAGCTTGGACAGGGCTTACGGGGAGCTGTTTTTT.